The source of this T cell receptor beta chain is a study of T cell changes during pregnancy in multiple sclerosis. Trimming shortened V by 4 bases and J by 5 bases, and 9 bases separated the two germline ends. CDR3 length: 11 amino acids. Per the germline V gene, CDR1 is SQVTM and CDR2 is ANQGSEA. Generated by immunoSEQ multiplex PCR, the TCRdb table keeps only in-frame clones and is missing some. The sample includes about 130,000 clones, 90% to 98% of them seen just once. Sequences were derived from peripheral blood, sampled after pregnancy. This receptor was taken from a female donor with multiple sclerosis, enrolled in a pregnancy study. The rearrangement links TRBV29-1 to TRBJ2-7, with D perhaps TRBD2 (5 bases). The DNA of the CDR3 is TGCAGCGTTGGAGGGTTCAACGAGCAGTACTTC. Amino acid sequence: CSVGGFNEQYF.